This T cell receptor (beta chain) came from a study of early T cells in non-severe SARS-CoV-2 infection. Study details: Investigators sequenced bulk RNA drawn from unsorted whole blood, and chains remained unpaired. Whole-study findings and limits: VDJdb matching favored anti-spike CD8 responses, missing private and CD4 specificities.

This clonotype was counted a few times. Antigen: not known. CDR3 size: 20 residues. V was clipped by 4 bases and J by 1 base; unmatched bases: 17. Germline V gives CDR1 SGHVS, CDR2 FQNEAQ. Individually, cDNA molecules had unique molecular identifiers attached to them. TCRdb redid the calling of the 5' RACE reads with MiXCR, one entry per CDR3 protein. The data contain under 55,000 distinct CDR3 sequences, approximately 10% of them seen just once; the ten biggest clones take up around a fifth. The V gene is TRBV7-8, the J gene TRBJ2-7; 12 bases are a match to TRBD2. The sample comprised whole blood. This TCR came from an adult who was a healthcare worker with PCR-confirmed SARS-CoV-2 infection or an uninfected control (not recorded which). The CDR3 sequence is CASSSRLAGGPSFQSYEQYF. As DNA, the CDR3 is TGTGCCAGCAGCTCGAGGCTAGCGGGAGGGCCGTCCTTCCAGTCCTACGAGCAGTACTTC. Drawing the rest from reference TRBV7-8 and TRBJ2-7, the complete variable domain is GAGVSQSPRYKVAKRGQDVALRCDPISGHVSLFWYQQALGQGPEFLTYFQNEAQLDKSGLPSDRFFAERPEGSVSTLKIQRTQQEDSAVYLCASSSRLAGGPSFQSYEQYFGPGTRLTVT.